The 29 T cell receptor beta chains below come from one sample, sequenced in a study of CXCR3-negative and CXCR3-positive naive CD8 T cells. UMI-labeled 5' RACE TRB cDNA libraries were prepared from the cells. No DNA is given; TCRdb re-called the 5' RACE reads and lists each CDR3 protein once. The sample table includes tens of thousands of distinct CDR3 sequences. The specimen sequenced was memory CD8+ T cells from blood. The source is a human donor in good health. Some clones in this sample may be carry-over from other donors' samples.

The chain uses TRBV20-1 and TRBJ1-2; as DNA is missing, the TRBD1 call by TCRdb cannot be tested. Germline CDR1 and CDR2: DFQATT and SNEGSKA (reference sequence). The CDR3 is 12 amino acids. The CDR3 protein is CSAMDRLYGYTF.

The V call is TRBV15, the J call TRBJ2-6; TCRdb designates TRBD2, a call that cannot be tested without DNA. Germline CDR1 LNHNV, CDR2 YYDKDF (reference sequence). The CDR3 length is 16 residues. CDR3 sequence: CATSRERGSGANVLTF.

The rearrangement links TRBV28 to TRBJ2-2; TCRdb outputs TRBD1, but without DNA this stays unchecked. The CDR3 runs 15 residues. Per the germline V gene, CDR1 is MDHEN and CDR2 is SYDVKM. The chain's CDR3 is CASSHGTGYTGELFF.

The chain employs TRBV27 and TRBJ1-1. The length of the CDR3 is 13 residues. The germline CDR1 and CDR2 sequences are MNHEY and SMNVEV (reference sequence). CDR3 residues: CASRETGSTEAFF.

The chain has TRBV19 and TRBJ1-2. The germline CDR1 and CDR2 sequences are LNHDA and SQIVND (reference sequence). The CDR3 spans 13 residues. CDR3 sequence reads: CASSRQAAYGYTF.

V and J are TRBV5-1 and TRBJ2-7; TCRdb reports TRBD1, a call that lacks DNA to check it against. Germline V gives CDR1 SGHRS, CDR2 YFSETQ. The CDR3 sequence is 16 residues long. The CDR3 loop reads CASSLETGAAVYEQYF.

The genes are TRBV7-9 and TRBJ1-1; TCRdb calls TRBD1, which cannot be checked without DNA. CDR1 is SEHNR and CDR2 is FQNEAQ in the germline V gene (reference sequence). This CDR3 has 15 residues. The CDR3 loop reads CASSKPDRGSIEAFF.

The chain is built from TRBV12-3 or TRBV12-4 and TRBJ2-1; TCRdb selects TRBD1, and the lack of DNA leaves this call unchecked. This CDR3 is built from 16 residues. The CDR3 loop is CASSSTGTETYNEQFF.

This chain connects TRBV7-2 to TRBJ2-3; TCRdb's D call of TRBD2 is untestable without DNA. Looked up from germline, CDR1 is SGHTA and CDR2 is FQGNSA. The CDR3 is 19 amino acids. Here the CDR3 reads CASSLALEQWGGGEDTQYF.

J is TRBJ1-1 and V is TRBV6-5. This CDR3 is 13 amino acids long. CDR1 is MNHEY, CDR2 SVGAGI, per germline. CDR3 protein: CASSYHGQPEAFF.

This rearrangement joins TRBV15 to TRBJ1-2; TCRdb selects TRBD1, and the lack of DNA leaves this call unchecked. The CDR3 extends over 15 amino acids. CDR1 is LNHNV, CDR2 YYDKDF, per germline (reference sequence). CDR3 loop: CATSLPLTGNYGYTF.

This CDR3 reads CASTTGALNTEAFF. V gene TRBV4-2 combines with J gene TRBJ1-1; lacking DNA, the TRBD1 call made by TCRdb goes unchecked. There are 14 residues in the CDR3. Germline CDR1 reads LGHNA; CDR2 reads YNFKEQ.

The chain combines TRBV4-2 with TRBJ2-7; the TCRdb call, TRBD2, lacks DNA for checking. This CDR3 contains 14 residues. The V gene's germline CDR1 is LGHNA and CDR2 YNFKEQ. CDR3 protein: CASSQEEGAYAQYF.

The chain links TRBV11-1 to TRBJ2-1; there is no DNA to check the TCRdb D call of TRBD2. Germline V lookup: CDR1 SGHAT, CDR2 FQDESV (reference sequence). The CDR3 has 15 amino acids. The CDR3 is CASSLMTSGGNEQFF.

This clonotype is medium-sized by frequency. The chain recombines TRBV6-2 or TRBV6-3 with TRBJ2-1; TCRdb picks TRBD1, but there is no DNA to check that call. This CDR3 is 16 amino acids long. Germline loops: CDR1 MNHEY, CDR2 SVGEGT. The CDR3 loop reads CASSLQGSGIHNEQFF.

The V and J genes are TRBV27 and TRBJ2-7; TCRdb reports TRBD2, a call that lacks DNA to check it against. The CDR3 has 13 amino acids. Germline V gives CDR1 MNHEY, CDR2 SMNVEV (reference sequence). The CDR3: CASGAGVVYEQYF.

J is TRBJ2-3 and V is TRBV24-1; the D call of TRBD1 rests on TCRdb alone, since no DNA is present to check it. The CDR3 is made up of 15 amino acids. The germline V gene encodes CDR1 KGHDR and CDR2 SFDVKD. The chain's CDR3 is CATSDPTGSTDTQYF.

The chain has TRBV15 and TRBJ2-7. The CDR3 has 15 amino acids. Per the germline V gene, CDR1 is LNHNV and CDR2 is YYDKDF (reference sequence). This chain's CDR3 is CATSPQTGSAYEQYF.

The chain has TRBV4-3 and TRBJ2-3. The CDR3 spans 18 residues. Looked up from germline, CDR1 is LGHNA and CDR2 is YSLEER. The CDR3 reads CASSQVGFGGVSTDTQYF.

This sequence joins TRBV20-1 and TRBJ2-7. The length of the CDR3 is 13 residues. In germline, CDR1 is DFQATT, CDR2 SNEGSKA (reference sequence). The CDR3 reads CSARSLTNYEQYF.

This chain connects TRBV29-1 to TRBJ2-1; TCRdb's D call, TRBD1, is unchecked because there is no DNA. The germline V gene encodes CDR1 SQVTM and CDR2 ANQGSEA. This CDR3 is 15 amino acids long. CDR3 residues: CSVEDWGQSYNEQFF.

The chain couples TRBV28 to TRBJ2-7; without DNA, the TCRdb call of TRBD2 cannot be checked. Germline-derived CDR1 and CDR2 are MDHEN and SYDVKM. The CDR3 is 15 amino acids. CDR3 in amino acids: CASSFPNDLSPEQYF.

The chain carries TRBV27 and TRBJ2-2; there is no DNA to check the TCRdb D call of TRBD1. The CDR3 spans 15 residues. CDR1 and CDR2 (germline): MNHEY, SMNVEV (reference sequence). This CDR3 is CASRVTGLDTGELFF.

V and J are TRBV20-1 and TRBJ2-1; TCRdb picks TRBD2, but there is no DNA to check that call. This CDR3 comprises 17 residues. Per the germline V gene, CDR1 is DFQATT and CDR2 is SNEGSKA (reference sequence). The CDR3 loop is CSARDPDGTSGSYEQFF.

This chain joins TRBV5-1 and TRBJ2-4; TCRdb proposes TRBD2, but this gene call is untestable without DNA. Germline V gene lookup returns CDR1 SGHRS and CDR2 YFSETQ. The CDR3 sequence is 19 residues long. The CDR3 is CASSRESRVGSAAKNIQYF.

CDR3 residues: CSASSYSDVQETQYF. This chain joins TRBV20-1 and TRBJ2-5. The CDR3 is 15 amino acids. Germline lookup yields CDR1 DFQATT and CDR2 SNEGSKA (reference sequence).

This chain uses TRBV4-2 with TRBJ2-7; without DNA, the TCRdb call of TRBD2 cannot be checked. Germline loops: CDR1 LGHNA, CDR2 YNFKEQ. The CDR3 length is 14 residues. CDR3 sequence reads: CASSEGSGSYEQYF.

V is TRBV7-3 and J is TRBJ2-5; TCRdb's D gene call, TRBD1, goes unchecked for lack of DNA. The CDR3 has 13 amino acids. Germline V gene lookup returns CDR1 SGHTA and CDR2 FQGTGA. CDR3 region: CASSLGEEETQYF.

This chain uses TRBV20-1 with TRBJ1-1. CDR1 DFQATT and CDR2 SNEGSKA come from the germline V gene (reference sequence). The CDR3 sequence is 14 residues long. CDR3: CSARAVVMNTEAFF.